This is a list of T cell receptor beta chains from one sample in a study of OX40 agonist ivuxolimab in advanced cancers. Generated by immunoSEQ multiplex PCR, the TCRdb table keeps only in-frame clones and is missing some. Of just over 20,000 clones in the sample, around 87% were seen once. Sequenced here: CD4+ or CD8+ T cells sorted from blood, sampled in a trial of the OX40 agonist ivuxolimab. These receptors all stem from an adult with an advanced solid tumor such as melanoma, head and neck, liver or kidney cancer. CDR3s include the opening cysteine and the closing phenylalanine or tryptophan. The D gene is left open where the match is weak. Clone size appears in some rows only: once, few, many, or a class for an expanded clone.

J gene,V gene,clone size,D gene,CDR3 DNA,CDR3 protein
TRBJ2-7,TRBV5-6,NA,NA,TGTGCCAGCAGCTCCGCCCCGGACAGTAGCTCCTACGAGCAGTACTTC,CASSSAPDSSSYEQYF
TRBJ1-2,TRBV4-3,NA,TRBD1,TGCGCCAGCAGCCAAGGAAAGGGGACAGCTCTGGGGGGCTACACCTTC,CASSQGKGTALGGYTF
TRBJ2-7,TRBV19,once,NA,TGTGCCAGTAGTCCTGCCGGGTTCCTGCGAGAGCAGTACTTC,CASSPAGFLREQYF
TRBJ2-5,TRBV27,NA,NA,TGTGCCAGCAGTTTGGGATTATCGGAGACCCAGTACTTC,CASSLGLSETQYF
TRBJ2-1,TRBV25-1,NA,TRBD2,TGTGCCAGCAGTGACCCGACTAGCGGGGGGTCCTACAATGAGCAGTTCTTC,CASSDPTSGGSYNEQFF
TRBJ2-5,TRBV2,NA,TRBD1,TGTGCCAGCAGACCCGACAGGGTTTGGGAGACCCAGTACTTC,CASRPDRVWETQYF
TRBJ2-6,TRBV4-3,NA,TRBD1,TGCGCCAGCAGCCAAGATCGACAGGGTGGTGGGGCCAACGTCCTGACTTTC,CASSQDRQGGGANVLTF
TRBJ2-2,TRBV7-9,NA,NA,TGTGCCAGCAGACAGGGCGACGGGGAGCTGTTTTTT,CASRQGDGELFF
TRBJ1-3,TRBV7-2,once,TRBD1,TGTGCCAGCAGCTTATTCCTACGAACGGGACAGAAAGGAAACACCATATATTTT,CASSLFLRTGQKGNTIYF
TRBJ2-7,TRBV7-9,NA,NA,TGTGCCAGCAGCTCCGCGGGACAGTCCTACGAGCAGTACTTC,CASSSAGQSYEQYF
TRBJ2-1,TRBV5-1,NA,TRBD1,TGCGCCAGCAGCGGGACAGGGGGCGATGAGCAGTTCTTC,CASSGTGGDEQFF
TRBJ2-7,TRBV30,NA,NA,TGTGCCTGGAGTGTACAGGGAGGATACGAGCAGTACTTC,CAWSVQGGYEQYF
TRBJ2-6,TRBV6-5,medium-sized,NA,TGTGCCAGCAGTTATAAGGTCTCTGGGGCCAACGTCCTGACTTTC,CASSYKVSGANVLTF
TRBJ2-7,TRBV19,NA,NA,TGTGCCAGTAGCACGACAGGAGTATCCTACGAGCAGTACTTC,CASSTTGVSYEQYF
TRBJ2-3,TRBV4-1,NA,TRBD2,TGCGCCAGCAGCCAAGACGGGCTAGCGGGGCGGGGCGGCACAGATACGCAGTATTTT,CASSQDGLAGRGGTDTQYF
TRBJ1-4,TRBV7-9,NA,NA,TGTGCCAGCAGCTATATAACCGGACAAAAACTGTTTTTT,CASSYITGQKLFF
TRBJ1-1,TRBV6-5,once,TRBD1,TGTGCCAGCAATTACAGGGGCGGGGGACGGACTGAAGCTTTCTTT,CASNYRGGGRTEAFF
TRBJ2-7,TRBV30,once,TRBD1,TGTGCCTGGACCAACGAGGGGGCTGAAGGTGACGAGCAGTACTTC,CAWTNEGAEGDEQYF
TRBJ2-2,TRBV6-5,NA,TRBD1,TGTGCCAGCAGCACGACAGGGAAGGGCACCGGGGAGCTGTTTTTT,CASSTTGKGTGELFF
TRBJ2-3,TRBV9,NA,TRBD2,TGTGCCAGCAGCGTAGTCGGGGGGAGAGCAGCTAGCACAGATACGCAGTATTTT,CASSVVGGRAASTDTQYF
TRBJ2-1,TRBV6-4,few,TRBD2,TGTGCCAGCAGTGATAGCGGGGGGGCCAATGAGCAGTTCTTC,CASSDSGGANEQFF
TRBJ1-1,TRBV7-3,NA,NA,TGTGCCAGCAGCTTAACGGGTCCTAATCGCAACACTGAAGCTTTCTTT,CASSLTGPNRNTEAFF
TRBJ2-2,TRBV15,NA,NA,TGTGCCACCAGCAGAGATCGATATAGCGGGAACACCGGGGAGCTGTTTTTT,CATSRDRYSGNTGELFF
TRBJ2-3,TRBV5-1,NA,NA,TGCGCCAGCAGCTTGGCCGGCAGCCAGGGTGCCTTAGGGACAGATACGCAGTATTTT,CASSLAGSQGALGTDTQYF
TRBJ2-7,TRBV11-2,NA,NA,TGTGCCAGCAGCTGGGCCTACGAGCAGTACTTC,CASSWAYEQYF
TRBJ1-4,TRBV4-1,NA,NA,TGCGCCAGCAGCCAAGATCTGGGGACCCGTGGTGAAAAACTGTTTTTT,CASSQDLGTRGEKLFF
TRBJ2-7,TRBV4-1,NA,NA,TGCGCCAGCAGCCAGGGCAGTGCCTACGAGCAGTACTTC,CASSQGSAYEQYF
TRBJ1-3,TRBV7-9,NA,NA,TGTGCCAGCAGCTTAGCGGGCGAGGGCCCTGGAAACACCATATATTTT,CASSLAGEGPGNTIYF
TRBJ2-4,TRBV19,NA,TRBD1,TGTGCCAGTATCGGGACAGGATTAAACATTCAGTACTTC,CASIGTGLNIQYF
TRBJ1-1,TRBV13,NA,NA,TGTGCCAGCGCGACGGTGAACACTGAAGCTTTCTTT,CASATVNTEAFF
TRBJ1-2,TRBV27,NA,NA,TGTGCCAGCAGTTCCAGGTCAGATGTCATCCCGATCGCCTATGGCTACACCTTC,CASSSRSDVIPIAYGYTF
TRBJ1-1,TRBV11-2,NA,NA,TGTGCCAGCAGCTTACCGCACACTGAAGCTTTCTTT,CASSLPHTEAFF
TRBJ2-7,TRBV7-2,NA,TRBD2,TGTGCCACCCCTCGGGAGCTAGCGGGGGCCTACGAGCAGTACTTC,CATPRELAGAYEQYF
TRBJ1-2,TRBV28,NA,NA,TGTGCCAGCAGCTTGGTTCTGGGGGCTGGCTACACCTTC,CASSLVLGAGYTF
TRBJ2-7,TRBV19,NA,TRBD1,TGTGCCAGTAGACCCGGGACAGGGAACTACGAGCAGTACTTC,CASRPGTGNYEQYF
TRBJ2-5,TRBV13,NA,NA,TGTGCCAGCAGCTTATCAGAGACCCAGTACTTC,CASSLSETQYF
TRBJ2-3,TRBV5-1,NA,NA,TGCGCCAGCAGCTCCGATGGCGGGATGGGGACAGATACGCAGTATTTT,CASSSDGGMGTDTQYF
TRBJ1-1,TRBV19,NA,NA,TGTGCCAGTAGGGGGATCGGTGGATGCACTGAAGCTTTCTTT,CASRGIGGCTEAFF
TRBJ1-2,TRBV19,NA,NA,TGTGTCCATATTTTCAGCCTCCCTAACTATGGCTACACCTTC,CVHIFSLPNYGYTF
TRBJ1-1,TRBV27,NA,TRBD1,TGTGCCAGCAGTCCGCTCCAGGGGGGTAACACTGAAGCTTTCTTT,CASSPLQGGNTEAFF
TRBJ1-2,TRBV30,medium-sized,NA,TGTGCCTGGAGTGTACACACAGACCTCTATGGCTACACCTTC,CAWSVHTDLYGYTF
TRBJ1-2,TRBV7-9,NA,NA,TGTGCCAGCAGCTCGAGCTACGGGGGCTATGGCTACACCTTC,CASSSSYGGYGYTF
TRBJ2-7,TRBV27,NA,TRBD1,TGTGCCAGCAGTTTGGGGACAGGCCCCTACGAGCAGTACTTC,CASSLGTGPYEQYF
TRBJ1-4,TRBV5-1,NA,TRBD1,TGCGCCAGCAGCGAGGGGACAGAGAATGAAAAACTGTTTTTT,CASSEGTENEKLFF
TRBJ2-1,TRBV5-6,NA,TRBD1,TGTGCCAGCAGCGAACAGACAGGGGCCCTATTCAATGAGCAGTTCTTC,CASSEQTGALFNEQFF
TRBJ1-1,TRBV19,NA,NA,TGTGCCAGTAGTGCCCCAGGGATGAACACTGAAGCTTTCTTT,CASSAPGMNTEAFF
TRBJ2-4,TRBV27,NA,TRBD1,TGTGCCAGCAGTTTAATTCGATCAGGGGGAGCCAAAAACATTCAGTACTTC,CASSLIRSGGAKNIQYF
TRBJ2-7,TRBV19,NA,NA,TGTGCCAGTAGTGGCTCCTACGAGCAGTACTTC,CASSGSYEQYF
TRBJ2-1,TRBV5-6,once,NA,TGTGCCAGCAGCCTAGACCTCTCCCTCTACAATGAGCAGTTCTTC,CASSLDLSLYNEQFF
TRBJ1-5,TRBV6-4,NA,NA,TGTGCCAGCAGTGAGCAGGGTGAGCAGCCCCAGCATTTT,CASSEQGEQPQHF
TRBJ2-1,TRBV7-7,NA,NA,TGTGCTAGCAGCTTAGATATAGGGGCAGCCTACAATGAGCAGTTCTTC,CASSLDIGAAYNEQFF
TRBJ1-1,TRBV15,NA,NA,TGTGCCACCAGCAGAGAGGCCGGAAGGTTTGAAGCTTTCTTT,CATSREAGRFEAFF
TRBJ2-7,TRBV11-1,NA,NA,TGTGCCAGCAGCTTCTCTTACGAGCAGTACTTC,CASSFSYEQYF
TRBJ1-2,TRBV19,once,TRBD1,TGTGCCAGGACAGGGGGCTTCGGCTACACCTTC,CARTGGFGYTF
TRBJ1-1,TRBV25-1,NA,NA,TGTGCCAGCAGTGATCCGTTTCAAGCTTTCTTT,CASSDPFQAFF